The sample holds a few counts of the clone carrying this T cell receptor (beta chain). One base away lies a much larger clone, so this may be a sequencing read error. This entry comes from a study of blood T cells in healthy people across ages. This CDR3 has 14 residues. V was shortened by 3 bases and J by 0 bases, with 6 bases between the two germline ends. Germline values: CDR1 DFQATT, CDR2 SNEGSKA (reference sequence). Healthy Caucasian individuals from Russia aged about 6 to 95 were enrolled as donors. Every participating donor contributed roughly 10 milliliters of peripheral blood through a draw. Extraction yielded at least 5 micrograms of total RNA per sample. A sample-barcoded 5' primer and a J-beta primer mix were used in a second PCR of roughly 7 to 11 cycles. Paired-end reads containing CDR3 totaled no fewer than 2.5 million for each sample. TCRdb used MiXCR to reprocess the 5' RACE reads, holding one entry per CDR3 protein. The repertoire holds 1,800,000 or so distinct CDR3 sequences, with around 42% as singletons.

The sample consisted of blood. V gene TRBV20-1 combines with J gene TRBJ2-6, with a tentative D call TRBD2 (5 bases). The clonotype comes from a human donor in good health. In DNA, the CDR3 is TGCAGTGCTAGTGGGAGCTCTGGGGCCAACGTCCTGACTTTC. This sequence encodes CSASGSSGANVLTF.